Listed below are T cell receptor beta chains from one sample, sequenced in a study of OX40 agonist ivuxolimab in advanced cancers. Using immunoSEQ multiplex PCR, the repertoire was profiled, and TCRdb retains in-frame clones only, with some absent. This sample has approximately 70,000 clones; 90% to 95% occur once, and the top ten carry over 0.35%. The input for sequencing was CD4+ or CD8+ T cells sorted from blood, taken in a trial of the OX40 agonist ivuxolimab. All receptors derive from an adult with an advanced solid tumor such as melanoma, head and neck, liver or kidney cancer. CDR3s include the opening cysteine and the closing phenylalanine or tryptophan.

j_call	v_call	cdr3_length	cdr3_aa
TRBJ2-1	TRBV6-1	14	CASSASQAYNEQFF
TRBJ2-2	TRBV5-1	15	CASSPRTDYTGELFF
TRBJ2-3	TRBV19	11	CASSGGDTQYF
TRBJ2-1	TRBV18	16	CASSPLGTGNYNEQFF
TRBJ2-7	TRBV30	16	CAWSGLAFPASYEQYF
TRBJ1-1	TRBV19	17	CASSIGQLQTMNTEAFF
TRBJ2-3	TRBV27	13	CASSSLSTDTQYF
TRBJ1-1	TRBV27	15	CASSLYPMGNTEAFF
TRBJ1-2	TRBV7-9	13	CASSSQGNYGYTF
TRBJ2-2	TRBV2	15	CASTRGTTNTGELFF
TRBJ2-1	TRBV10-2	19	CASRVAGWTSGLGDNEQFF
TRBJ2-3	TRBV18	14	CASSPRTEGDTQYF
TRBJ2-1	TRBV29-1	12	CSSSEGYNEQFF
TRBJ2-7	TRBV11-2	15	CASSQPGLDTYEQYF
TRBJ2-2	TRBV30	17	CAWRTGRGRTATGELFF
TRBJ2-2	TRBV28	16	CASSSMGGSNTGELFF
TRBJ2-1	TRBV4-1	15	CASSQVSGTYNEQFF
TRBJ1-5	TRBV27	16	CASSPSGSISNQPQHF
TRBJ2-7	TRBV6-5	15	CASRKGLAGVYEQYF
TRBJ2-1	TRBV4-1	20	CASSQGLGALSGRAGSEQFF
TRBJ2-5	TRBV7-6	13	CASSSGRAGTQYF
TRBJ2-7	TRBV10-1	13	CASSESGYREQYF
TRBJ2-3	TRBV30	16	CAWSAKTSGSTDTQYF
TRBJ1-1	TRBV4-1	13	CASSQDTGRGAFF
TRBJ2-1	TRBV18	18	CASSPPGSASGSWNEQFF
TRBJ1-2	TRBV5-4	17	CASSIGQGPQLPNGYTF
TRBJ2-1	TRBV2	15	CASRRASGRDNEQFF
TRBJ2-3	TRBV19	14	CATAQQTGTDTQYF
TRBJ2-2	TRBV2	15	CASTTTSGSPGELFF
TRBJ2-6	TRBV5-1	20	CASSLGAGQGVSSGANVLTF
TRBJ2-5	TRBV27	14	CASRDLVMSETQYF
TRBJ2-7	TRBV19	17	CASSIEGTSAHSYEQYF
TRBJ2-2	TRBV11-1	16	CASSLLAGGNTGELFF
TRBJ2-7	TRBV27	13	CASSLQASYEQYF
TRBJ2-5	TRBV28	14	CASSLPGSQETQYF
TRBJ2-7	TRBV19	15	CASSSGAAETYEQYF
TRBJ2-1	TRBV19	16	CASSTRGTPGRNEQFF
TRBJ1-4	TRBV19	14	CASSTGGTNEKLFF
TRBJ1-1	TRBV6-1	18	CASSDFMARPGTDTEAFF
TRBJ1-4	TRBV10-2	13	CASRRGGKEKLFF
TRBJ1-3	TRBV10-3	12	CATSPDGNTIYF
TRBJ2-1	TRBV14	12	CASSLRYNEQFF
TRBJ2-7	TRBV7-9	12	CASSSTQYEQYF
TRBJ1-2	TRBV6-5	12	CAARSDTGTYTF
TRBJ1-4	TRBV6-5	16	CASSYRAFATNEKLFF
TRBJ2-2	TRBV5-6	14	CASRLAGDTGELFF
TRBJ2-1	TRBV5-1	15	CASSIAGDDSDEQFF
TRBJ2-5	TRBV5-1	13	CASRVGAGRLQYF
TRBJ2-1	TRBV10-1	16	CASSDSGTSGNNEQFF
TRBJ2-7	TRBV9	15	CASSPSGGSSYEQYF
TRBJ2-1	TRBV5-3	11	CARSYGHEQFF
TRBJ1-5	TRBV30	15	CAWREKQGRDQPQHF
TRBJ2-3	TRBV6-1	14	CASRRDRGRDTQYF